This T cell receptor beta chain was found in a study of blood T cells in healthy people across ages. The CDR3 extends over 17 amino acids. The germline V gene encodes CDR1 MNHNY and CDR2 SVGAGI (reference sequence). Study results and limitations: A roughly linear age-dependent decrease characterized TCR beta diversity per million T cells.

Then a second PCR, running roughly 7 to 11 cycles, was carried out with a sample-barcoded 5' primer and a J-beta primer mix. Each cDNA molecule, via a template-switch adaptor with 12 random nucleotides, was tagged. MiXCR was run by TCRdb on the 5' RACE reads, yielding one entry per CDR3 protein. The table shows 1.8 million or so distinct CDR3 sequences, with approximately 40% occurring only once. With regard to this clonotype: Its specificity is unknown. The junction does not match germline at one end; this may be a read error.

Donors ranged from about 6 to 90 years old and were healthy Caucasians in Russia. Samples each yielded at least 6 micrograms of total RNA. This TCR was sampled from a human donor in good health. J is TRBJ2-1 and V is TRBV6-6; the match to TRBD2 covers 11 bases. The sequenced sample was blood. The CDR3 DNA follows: TGTGCCAGCAGTTACTCCCCTAGCGGGGGGATCTACAATGAGCAGTGCTTC. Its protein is CASSYSPSGGIYNEQCF.